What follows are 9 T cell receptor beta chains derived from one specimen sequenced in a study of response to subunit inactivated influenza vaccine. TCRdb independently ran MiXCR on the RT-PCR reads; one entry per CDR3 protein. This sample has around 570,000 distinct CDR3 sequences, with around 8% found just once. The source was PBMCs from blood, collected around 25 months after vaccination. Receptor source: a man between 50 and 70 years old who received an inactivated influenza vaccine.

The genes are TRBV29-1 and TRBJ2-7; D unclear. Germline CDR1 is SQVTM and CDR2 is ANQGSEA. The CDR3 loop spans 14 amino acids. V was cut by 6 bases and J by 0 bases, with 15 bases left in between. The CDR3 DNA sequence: TGCAGCGTCGGCCTCTCAACCAGCTCCTACGAGCAGTACTTC. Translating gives CSVGLSTSSYEQYF.

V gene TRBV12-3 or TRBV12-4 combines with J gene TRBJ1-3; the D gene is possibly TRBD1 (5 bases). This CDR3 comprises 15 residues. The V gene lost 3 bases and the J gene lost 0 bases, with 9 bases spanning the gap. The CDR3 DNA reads TGTGCCAGCAGTTTTGGGGGAGGCTCTGGAAACACCATATATTTT. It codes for CASSFGGGSGNTIYF.

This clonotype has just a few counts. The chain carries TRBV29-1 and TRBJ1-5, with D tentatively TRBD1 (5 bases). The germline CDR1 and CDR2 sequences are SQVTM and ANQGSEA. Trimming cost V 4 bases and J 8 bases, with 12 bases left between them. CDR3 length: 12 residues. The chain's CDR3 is CSVGGPGEPQHF. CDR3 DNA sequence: TGCAGCGTTGGGGGACCAGGAGAGCCCCAGCATTTT.

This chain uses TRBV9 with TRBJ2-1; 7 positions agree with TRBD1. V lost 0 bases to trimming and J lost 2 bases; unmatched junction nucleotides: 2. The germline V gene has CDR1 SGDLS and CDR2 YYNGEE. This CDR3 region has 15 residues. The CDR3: CASSVVQGAYNEQFF. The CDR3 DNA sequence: TGTGCCAGCAGCGTAGTTCAGGGGGCCTACAATGAGCAGTTCTTC.

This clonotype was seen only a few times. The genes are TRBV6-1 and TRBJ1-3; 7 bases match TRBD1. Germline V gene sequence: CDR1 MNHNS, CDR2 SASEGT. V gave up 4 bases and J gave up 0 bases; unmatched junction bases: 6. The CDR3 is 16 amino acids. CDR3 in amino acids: CASSGGQPSSGNTIYF. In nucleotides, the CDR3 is TGTGCCAGCAGTGGGGGACAGCCGAGCTCTGGAAACACCATATATTTT.

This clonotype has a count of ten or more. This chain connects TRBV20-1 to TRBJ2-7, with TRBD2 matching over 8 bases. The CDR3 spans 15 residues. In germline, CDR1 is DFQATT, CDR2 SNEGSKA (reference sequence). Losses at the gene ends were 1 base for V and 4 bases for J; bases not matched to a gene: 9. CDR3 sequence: CSARVSGSPRYEQYF. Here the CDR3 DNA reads TGCAGTGCTAGAGTCAGCGGGAGTCCTAGGTACGAGCAGTACTTC.

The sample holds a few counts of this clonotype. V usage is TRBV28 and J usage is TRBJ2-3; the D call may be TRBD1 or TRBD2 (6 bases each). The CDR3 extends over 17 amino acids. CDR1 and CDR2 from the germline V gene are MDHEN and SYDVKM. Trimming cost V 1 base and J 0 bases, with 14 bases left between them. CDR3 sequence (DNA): TGTGCCAGCAGTTTATACTGGGGGGCGGATAGCACAGATACGCAGTATTTT. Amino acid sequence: CASSLYWGADSTDTQYF.

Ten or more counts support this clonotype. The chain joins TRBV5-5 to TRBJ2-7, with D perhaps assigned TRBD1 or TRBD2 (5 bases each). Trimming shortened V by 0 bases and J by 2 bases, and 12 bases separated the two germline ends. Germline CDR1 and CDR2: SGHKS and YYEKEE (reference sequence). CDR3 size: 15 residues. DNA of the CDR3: TGTGCCAGCAGCTTGGCCGGGGCGGATGCCTACGAGCAGTACTTC. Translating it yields CASSLAGADAYEQYF. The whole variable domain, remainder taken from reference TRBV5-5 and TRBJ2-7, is DAGVTQSPTHLIKTRGQQVTLRCSPISGHKSVSWYQQVLGQGPQFIFQYYEKEERGRGNFPDRFSARQFPNYSSELNVNALLLGDSALYLCASSLAGADAYEQYFGPGTRLTVT.

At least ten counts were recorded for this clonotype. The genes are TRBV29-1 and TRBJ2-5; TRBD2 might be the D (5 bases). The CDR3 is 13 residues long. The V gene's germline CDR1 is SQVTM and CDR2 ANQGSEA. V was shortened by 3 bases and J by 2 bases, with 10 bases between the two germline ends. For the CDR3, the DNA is TGCAGCGTTGACGGGGTTGGACAAGAGACCCAGTACTTC. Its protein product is CSVDGVGQETQYF.